This TCR beta chain was sequenced in a study of blood T cell repertoires in COVID-19. At the level of the study: The origin of the acute and convalescent COVID-19 samples was the United States, Italy and Spain. PBMCs, B-cell-depleted T cells, or T cells provided the cDNA or gDNA that made up the material.

As processed by the authors: Cell counts per sample came from amplifying reference gene primers. TCRdb's table, derived via immunoSEQ multiplex PCR, lists solely in-frame clones and lacks some. V, J and clone size reflect that table, while D and trimming were determined from the DNA. The sample lists over 200,000 clones; less than 90% were seen once. This CDR3 has 16 amino acids. Trimming at V came to 2 bases and at J to 6 bases, leaving 11 bases not matched to a gene. Germline assignment: CDR1 MRHNA and CDR2 SNTAGT. This sequence joins TRBV6-4 and TRBJ1-2; 8 positions match TRBD1. Sequencing was done on a sample of peripheral blood. This clonotype was sampled from a middle-aged man with acute or convalescent COVID-19. CDR3 sequence (DNA): TGTGCCAGCAGTGACCGTAACAGGGGGAATCGAAATGGCTACACCTTC. It codes for CASSDRNRGNRNGYTF.